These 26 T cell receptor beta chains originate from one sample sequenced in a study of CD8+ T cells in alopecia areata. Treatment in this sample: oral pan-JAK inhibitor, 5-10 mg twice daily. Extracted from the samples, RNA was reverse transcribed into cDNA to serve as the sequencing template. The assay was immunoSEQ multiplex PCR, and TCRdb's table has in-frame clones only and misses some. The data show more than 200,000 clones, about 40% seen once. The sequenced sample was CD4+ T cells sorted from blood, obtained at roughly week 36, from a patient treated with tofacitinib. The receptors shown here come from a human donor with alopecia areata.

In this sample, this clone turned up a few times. CDR3 region: CAWNLAGGSSYTQYF. Written as DNA, the CDR3 is TGTGCCTGGAACCTAGCGGGAGGGAGCAGCTATACGCAGTATTTT. The chain recombines TRBV30 with TRBJ2-3; the match to TRBD2 covers 12 bases. The V segment lost 4 bases and the J segment 7 bases; nucleotides outside the gene matches: 9. This CDR3 comprises 15 residues. CDR1 GTSNPN and CDR2 SVGIG come from the germline V gene (reference sequence).

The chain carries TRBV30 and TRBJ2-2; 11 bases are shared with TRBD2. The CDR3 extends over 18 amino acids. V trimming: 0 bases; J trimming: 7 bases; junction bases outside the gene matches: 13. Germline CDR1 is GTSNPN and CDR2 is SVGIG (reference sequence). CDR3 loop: CAWSVPLTSGSMIGELFF. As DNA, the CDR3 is TGTGCCTGGAGTGTACCCCTCACTAGCGGGAGTATGATCGGGGAGCTGTTTTTT.

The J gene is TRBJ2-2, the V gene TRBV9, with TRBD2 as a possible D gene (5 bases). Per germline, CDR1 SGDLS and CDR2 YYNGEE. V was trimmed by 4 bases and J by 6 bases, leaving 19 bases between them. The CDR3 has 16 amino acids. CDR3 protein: CASSYVGGPGSGELFF. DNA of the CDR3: TGTGCCAGCAGCTACGTAGGTGGCCCGGGGTCCGGGGAGCTGTTTTTT.

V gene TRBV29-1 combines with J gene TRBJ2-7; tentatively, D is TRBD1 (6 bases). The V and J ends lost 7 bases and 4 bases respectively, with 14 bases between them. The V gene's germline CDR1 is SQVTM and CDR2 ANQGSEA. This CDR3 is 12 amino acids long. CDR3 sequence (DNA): TGCAGCGCAACAGGGCTTGTATACGAGCAGTACTTC. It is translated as CSATGLVYEQYF.

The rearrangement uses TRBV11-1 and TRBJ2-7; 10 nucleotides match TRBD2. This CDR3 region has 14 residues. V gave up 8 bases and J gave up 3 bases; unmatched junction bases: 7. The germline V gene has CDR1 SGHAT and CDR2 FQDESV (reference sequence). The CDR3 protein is CASACGLAVYEQYF. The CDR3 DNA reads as TGTGCCAGCGCCTGTGGACTAGCGGTCTACGAGCAGTACTTC. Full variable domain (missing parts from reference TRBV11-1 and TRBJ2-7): EAEVAQSPRYKITEKSQAVAFWCDPISGHATLYWYRQILGQGPELLVQFQDESVVDDSQLPKDRFSAERLKGVDSTLKIQPAELGDSAMYLCASACGLAVYEQYFGPGTRLTVT.

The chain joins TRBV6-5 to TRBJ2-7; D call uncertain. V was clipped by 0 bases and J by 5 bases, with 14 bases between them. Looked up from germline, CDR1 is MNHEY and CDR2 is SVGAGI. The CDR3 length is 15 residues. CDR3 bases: TGTGCCAGCAGTTACTCGAGCACCTCTATCCACGAGCAGTACTTC. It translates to CASSYSSTSIHEQYF.

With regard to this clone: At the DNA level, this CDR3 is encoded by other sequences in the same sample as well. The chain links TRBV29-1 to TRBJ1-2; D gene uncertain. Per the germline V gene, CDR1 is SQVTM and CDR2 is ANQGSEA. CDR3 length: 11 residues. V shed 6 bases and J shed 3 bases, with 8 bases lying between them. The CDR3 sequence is CSVLDYYGYTF. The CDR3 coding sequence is TGCAGCGTCCTCGACTACTATGGCTACACCTTC. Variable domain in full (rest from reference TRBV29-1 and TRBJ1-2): SAVISQKPSRDICQRGTSLTIQCQVDSQVTMMFWYRQQPGQSLTLIATANQGSEATYESGFVIDKFPISRPNLTFSTLTVSNMSPEDSSIYLCSVLDYYGYTFGSGTRLTVV.

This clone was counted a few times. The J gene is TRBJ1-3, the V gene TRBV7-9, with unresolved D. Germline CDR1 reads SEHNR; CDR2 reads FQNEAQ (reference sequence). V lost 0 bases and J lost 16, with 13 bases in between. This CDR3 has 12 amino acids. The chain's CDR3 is CASSLAEGPSYF. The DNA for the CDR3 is TGTGCCAGCAGCTTAGCGGAGGGCCCTTCCTATTTT. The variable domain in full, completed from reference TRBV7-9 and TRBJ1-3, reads DTGVSQNPRHKITKRGQNVTFRCDPISEHNRLYWYRQTLGQGPEFLTYFQNEAQLEKSRLLSDRFSAERPKGSFSTLEIQRTEQGDSAMYLCASSLAEGPSYFGEGSWLTVV.

The CDR3 DNA is TGCGCCAGCATCTGGAACCCAGGAATGGATGAGCAGTTCTTC. Its translation is CASIWNPGMDEQFF. The rearrangement uses TRBV5-1 and TRBJ2-1; D unresolved. This CDR3 has 14 residues. Germline V gene data show CDR1 as SGHRS and CDR2 as YFSETQ. V was pared by 6 bases and J by 8 bases, with 18 bases between.

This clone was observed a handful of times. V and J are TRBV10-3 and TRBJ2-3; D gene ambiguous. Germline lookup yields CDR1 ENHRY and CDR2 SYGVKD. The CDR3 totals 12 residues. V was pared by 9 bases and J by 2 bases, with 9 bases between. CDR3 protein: CAIGISTDTQYF. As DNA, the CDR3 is TGTGCCATAGGGATATCCACAGATACGCAGTATTTT.

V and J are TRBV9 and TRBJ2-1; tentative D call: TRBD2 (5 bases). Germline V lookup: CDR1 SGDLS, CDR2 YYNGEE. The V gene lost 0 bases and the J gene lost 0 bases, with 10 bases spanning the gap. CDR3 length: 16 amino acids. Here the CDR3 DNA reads TGTGCCAGCAGCGTAGCGGCGAGGGACTCCTACAATGAGCAGTTCTTC. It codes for CASSVAARDSYNEQFF.

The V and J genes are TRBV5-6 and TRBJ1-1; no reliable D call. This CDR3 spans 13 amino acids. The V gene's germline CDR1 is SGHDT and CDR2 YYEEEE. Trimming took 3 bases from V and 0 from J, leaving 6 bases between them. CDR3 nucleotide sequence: TGTGCCAGCAGCTCTGGGCTGAACACTGAAGCTTTCTTT. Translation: CASSSGLNTEAFF.

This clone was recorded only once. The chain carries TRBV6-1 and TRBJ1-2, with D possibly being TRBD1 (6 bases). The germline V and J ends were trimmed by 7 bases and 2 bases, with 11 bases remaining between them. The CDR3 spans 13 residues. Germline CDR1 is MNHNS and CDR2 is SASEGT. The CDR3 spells CASKTTGNYGYTF. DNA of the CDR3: TGTGCCAGCAAAACGACAGGCAACTATGGCTACACCTTC.

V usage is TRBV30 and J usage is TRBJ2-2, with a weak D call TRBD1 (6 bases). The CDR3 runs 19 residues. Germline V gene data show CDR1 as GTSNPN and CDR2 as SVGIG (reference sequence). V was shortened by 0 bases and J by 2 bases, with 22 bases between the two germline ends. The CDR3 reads CAWSVERGGWTINTGELFF. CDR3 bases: TGTGCCTGGAGTGTAGAGAGAGGGGGATGGACGATTAACACCGGGGAGCTGTTTTTT.

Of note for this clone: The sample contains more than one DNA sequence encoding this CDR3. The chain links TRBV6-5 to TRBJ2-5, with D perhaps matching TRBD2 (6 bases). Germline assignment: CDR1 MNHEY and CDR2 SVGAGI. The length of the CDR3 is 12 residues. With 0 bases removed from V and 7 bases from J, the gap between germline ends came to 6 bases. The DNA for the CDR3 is TGTGCCAGCAGTTACTCCGGGGGGACCCAGTACTTC. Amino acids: CASSYSGGTQYF.

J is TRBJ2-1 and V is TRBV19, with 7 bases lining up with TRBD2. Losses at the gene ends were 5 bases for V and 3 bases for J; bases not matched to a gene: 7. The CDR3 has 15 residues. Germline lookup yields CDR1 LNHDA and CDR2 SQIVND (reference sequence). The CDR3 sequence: CASSVAGLSYNEQFF. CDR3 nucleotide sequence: TGTGCCAGTAGTGTCGCGGGACTAAGCTACAATGAGCAGTTCTTC.

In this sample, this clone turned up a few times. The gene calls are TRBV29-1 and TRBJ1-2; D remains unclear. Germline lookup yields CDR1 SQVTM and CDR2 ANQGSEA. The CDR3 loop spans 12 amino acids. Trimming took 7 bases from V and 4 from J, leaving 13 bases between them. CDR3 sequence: CSAESPSYGYTF. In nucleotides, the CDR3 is TGCAGCGCCGAATCTCCGAGCTATGGCTACACCTTC.

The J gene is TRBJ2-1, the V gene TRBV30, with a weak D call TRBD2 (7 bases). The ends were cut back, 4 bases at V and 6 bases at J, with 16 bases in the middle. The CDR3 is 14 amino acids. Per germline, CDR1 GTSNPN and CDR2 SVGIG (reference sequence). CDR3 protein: CAWTKGGGSNEQFF. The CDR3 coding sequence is TGTGCCTGGACGAAGGGGGGAGGGTCCAATGAGCAGTTCTTC.

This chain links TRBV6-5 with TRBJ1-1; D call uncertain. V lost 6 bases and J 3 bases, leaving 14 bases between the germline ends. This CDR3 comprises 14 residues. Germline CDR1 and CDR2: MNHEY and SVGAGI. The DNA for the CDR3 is TGTGCCAGCAGCCCACGTCTCCGGGACACTGAAGCTTTCTTT. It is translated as CASSPRLRDTEAFF.

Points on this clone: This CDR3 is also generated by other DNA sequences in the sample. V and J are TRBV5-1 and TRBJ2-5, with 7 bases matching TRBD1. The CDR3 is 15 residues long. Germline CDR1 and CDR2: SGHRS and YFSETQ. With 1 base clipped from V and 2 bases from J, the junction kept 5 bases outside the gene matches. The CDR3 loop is CASSLRTGPQETQYF. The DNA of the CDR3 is TGCGCCAGCAGCTTGCGGACAGGACCTCAAGAGACCCAGTACTTC.

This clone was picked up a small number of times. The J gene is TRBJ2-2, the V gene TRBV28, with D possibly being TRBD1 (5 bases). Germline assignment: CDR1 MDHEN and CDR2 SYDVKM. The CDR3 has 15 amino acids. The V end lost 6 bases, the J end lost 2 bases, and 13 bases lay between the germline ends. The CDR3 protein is CASSPSGSNTGELFF. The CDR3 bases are TGTGCCAGCAGCCCCTCAGGGTCAAACACCGGGGAGCTGTTTTTT.

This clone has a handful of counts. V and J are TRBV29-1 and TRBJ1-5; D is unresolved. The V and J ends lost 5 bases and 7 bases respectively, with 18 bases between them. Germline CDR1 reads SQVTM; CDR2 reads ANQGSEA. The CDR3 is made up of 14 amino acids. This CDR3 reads CSVIWTSGGQPQHF. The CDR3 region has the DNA TGCAGCGTTATATGGACTTCGGGAGGACAGCCCCAGCATTTT.

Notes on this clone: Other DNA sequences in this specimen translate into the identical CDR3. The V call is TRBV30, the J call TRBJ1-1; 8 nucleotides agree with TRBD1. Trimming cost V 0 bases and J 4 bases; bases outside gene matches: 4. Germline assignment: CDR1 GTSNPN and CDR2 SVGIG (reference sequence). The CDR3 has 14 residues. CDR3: CAWSVSGGGTEAFF. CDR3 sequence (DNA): TGTGCCTGGAGTGTCTCAGGGGGCGGCACTGAAGCTTTCTTT.

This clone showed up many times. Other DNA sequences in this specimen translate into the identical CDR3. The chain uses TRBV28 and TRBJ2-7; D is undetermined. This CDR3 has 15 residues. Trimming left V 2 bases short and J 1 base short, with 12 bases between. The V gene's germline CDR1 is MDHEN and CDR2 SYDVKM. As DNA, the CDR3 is TGTGCCAGCAGTTTAAGTCCGAGGCAATCCTACGAGCAGTACTTC. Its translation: CASSLSPRQSYEQYF. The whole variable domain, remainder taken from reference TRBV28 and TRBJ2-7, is DVKVTQSSRYLVKRTGEKVFLECVQDMDHENMFWYRQDPGLGLRLIYFSYDVKMKEKGDIPEGYSVSREKKERFSLILESASTNQTSMYLCASSLSPRQSYEQYFGPGTRLTVT.

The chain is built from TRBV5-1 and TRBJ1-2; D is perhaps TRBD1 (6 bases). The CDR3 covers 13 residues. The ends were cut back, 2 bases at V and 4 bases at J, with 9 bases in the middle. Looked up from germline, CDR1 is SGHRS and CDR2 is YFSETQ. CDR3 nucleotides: TGCGCCAGCAGCTTCGGACAGCTCTATGGCTACACCTTC. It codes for CASSFGQLYGYTF.

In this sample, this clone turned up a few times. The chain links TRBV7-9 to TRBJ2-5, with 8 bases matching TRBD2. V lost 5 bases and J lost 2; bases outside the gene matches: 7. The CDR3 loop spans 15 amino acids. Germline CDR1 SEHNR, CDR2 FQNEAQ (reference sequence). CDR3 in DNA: TGTGCCAGCAGCCCGGGTGTAGCGGGGCAAGAGACCCAGTACTTC. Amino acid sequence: CASSPGVAGQETQYF.